A selection of T cell receptor beta chains follows, all from one sample in a study of human T cells and chemical hapten exposure. TCRdb used MiXCR to reprocess the RACE reads, holding one entry per CDR3 protein. The sample includes tens of thousands of distinct CDR3 sequences, 10% to 13% of them seen just once. The sequenced sample was whole blood, obtained in connection with sensitization to the hapten diphenylcyclopropenone (DPC). These receptors came from a woman aged 45-65 years with alopecia areata. Some clones in this sample may be carry-over from other donors' samples. CDR3s include the opening cysteine and the closing phenylalanine or tryptophan. D genes are given only for firm matches. Expanded clones are given a class, and other clones once, few, many or no size at all.

TRBJ2-3 | TRBV29-1 | few | . | CSVKLAAGTDTQYF | TGCAGCGTTAAATTAGCGGCCGGCACAGATACGCAGTATTTT
TRBJ2-7 | TRBV4-2 | few | TRBD2 | CASSSTSGGPYEQYF | TGTGCCAGCAGCTCGACTAGCGGGGGCCCCTACGAGCAGTACTTC
TRBJ2-7 | TRBV19 | . | . | CASSNPGQIGHEQYF | TGTGCCAGTAGTAACCCGGGACAAATCGGCCACGAGCAGTACTTC
TRBJ2-3 | TRBV28 | few | . | CASRGRGRADTQYF | TGTGCCAGCAGAGGGAGGGGGCGGGCAGATACGCAGTATTTT
TRBJ2-7 | TRBV7-9 | few | . | CASSLAGAHEQYF | TGTGCCAGCAGCTTAGCGGGAGCGCACGAGCAGTACTTC
TRBJ2-7 | TRBV29-1 | few | . | CSAQALARKEQYF | TGCAGCGCGCAGGCGCTAGCGAGGAAGGAGCAGTACTTC
TRBJ1-3 | TRBV12-3/TRBV12-4 | . | . | CASSPGFSGNTIYF | TGTGCCAGCAGTCCAGGGTTTTCTGGAAACACCATATATTTT
TRBJ1-2 | TRBV3-1 | . | . | CASSQALTSGALGYGYTF | TGTGCCAGCAGCCAAGCTCTAACCTCAGGGGCGCTAGGATATGGCTACACCTTC
TRBJ2-2 | TRBV7-6 | many | . | CASSLIGSRTGELFF | TGTGCCAGCAGCTTAATAGGGTCGAGAACCGGGGAGCTGTTTTTT
TRBJ1-1 | TRBV5-4 | many | . | CASSLSAGKNTEAFF | TGTGCCAGCAGCTTATCCGCCGGAAAGAACACTGAAGCTTTCTTT
TRBJ2-1 | TRBV4-2 | few | TRBD2 | CASSQGTSGDNEQFF | TGTGCCAGCAGCCAAGGGACTAGCGGAGACAATGAGCAGTTCTTC
TRBJ2-7 | TRBV15 | . | . | CATTRGGGHHEQYF | TGTGCCACCACCCGAGGGGGGGGTCACCACGAGCAGTACTTC
TRBJ2-7 | TRBV28 | few | TRBD2 | CASRAGTSIPHEQYF | TGTGCCAGCAGAGCCGGGACTAGCATTCCCCACGAGCAGTACTTC
TRBJ2-7 | TRBV4-2 | . | TRBD1 | CASSLQGAHEQYF | TGTGCCAGCAGCCTACAGGGGGCCCACGAGCAGTACTTC
TRBJ2-1 | TRBV20-1 | few | . | CSARSPSDPQFF | TGCAGTGCTAGATCCCCCTCCGACCCACAGTTCTTC
TRBJ1-6 | TRBV11-2 | . | . | CASSLVAYNSPLHF | TGTGCCAGCAGCTTAGTTGCCTATAATTCACCCCTCCACTTT
TRBJ2-7 | TRBV7-9 | few | TRBD1 | CASIRTGTGEQYF | TGTGCCAGCATCCGGACAGGGACGGGCGAGCAGTACTTC
TRBJ1-1 | TRBV6-5 | few | TRBD1 | CASRLQGVSPSDAEAFF | TGTGCCAGCAGATTGCAGGGGGTTTCCCCCTCGGACGCTGAAGCTTTCTTT
TRBJ2-1 | TRBV5-1 | few | . | CASSPAGAAEQFF | TGCGCCAGCAGCCCGGCTGGAGCCGCTGAGCAGTTCTTC
TRBJ2-5 | TRBV20-1 | many | . | CSARENGRQDETQYF | TGCAGTGCTAGAGAGAACGGGAGACAGGATGAGACCCAGTACTTC
TRBJ2-6 | TRBV7-3 | many | TRBD1 | CASSYRTGSGSGANVLTF | TGTGCCAGCAGCTACCGGACAGGGAGTGGCTCTGGGGCCAACGTCCTGACTTTC
TRBJ1-1 | TRBV18 | . | . | CASSPVSENSEAFF | TGTGCCAGCTCACCCGTTAGCGAGAACTCTGAAGCTTTCTTT
TRBJ1-6 | TRBV20-1 | . | . | CSAAIATSYNSPLHF | TGCAGTGCGGCCATAGCCACCTCCTATAATTCACCCCTCCACTTT
TRBJ2-3 | TRBV24-1 | many | . | CATSSPTTFTDTQYF | TGTGCCACCAGTTCCCCGACCACGTTCACAGATACGCAGTATTTT
TRBJ2-1 | TRBV12-3/TRBV12-4 | . | . | CASGRGVEQFF | TGTGCCAGCGGGAGGGGGGTTGAGCAGTTCTTC
TRBJ1-1 | TRBV6-6 | few | . | CAGAGSFRGTEAFF | TGTGCCGGTGCCGGGTCCTTTCGAGGTACTGAAGCTTTCTTT
TRBJ2-3 | TRBV30 | few | TRBD2 | CAWTGTSGRTDTQYF | TGTGCCTGGACCGGGACTAGCGGGAGAACAGATACGCAGTATTTT